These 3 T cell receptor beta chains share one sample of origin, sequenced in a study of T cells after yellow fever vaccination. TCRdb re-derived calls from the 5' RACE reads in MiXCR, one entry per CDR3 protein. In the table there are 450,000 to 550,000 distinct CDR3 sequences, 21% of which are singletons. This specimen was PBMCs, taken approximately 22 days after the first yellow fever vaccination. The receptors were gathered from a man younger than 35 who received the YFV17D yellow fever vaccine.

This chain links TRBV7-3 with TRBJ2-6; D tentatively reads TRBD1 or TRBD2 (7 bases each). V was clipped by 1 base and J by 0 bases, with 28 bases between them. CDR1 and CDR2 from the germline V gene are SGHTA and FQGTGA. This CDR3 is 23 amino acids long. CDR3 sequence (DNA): TGTGCCAGCAGCTTAAGGAGAGGCGGGAGAGACGGGACAGCCCTCTCTGGGGCCAACGTCCTGACTTTC. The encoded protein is CASSLRRGGRDGTALSGANVLTF.

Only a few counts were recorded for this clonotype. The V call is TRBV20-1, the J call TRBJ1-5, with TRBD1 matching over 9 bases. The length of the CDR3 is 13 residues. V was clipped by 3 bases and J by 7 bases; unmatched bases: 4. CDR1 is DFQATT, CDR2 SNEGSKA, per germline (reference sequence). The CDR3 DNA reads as TGCAGTGCTAGGGGACAGGGAAGACAGCCCCAGCATTTT. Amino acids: CSARGQGRQPQHF.

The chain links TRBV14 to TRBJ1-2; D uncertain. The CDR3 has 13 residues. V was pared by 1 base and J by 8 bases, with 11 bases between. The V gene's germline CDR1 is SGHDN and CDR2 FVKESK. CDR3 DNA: TGTGCCAGCAGCCAAGTGTCGGAACGGGGCTACACCTTC. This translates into CASSQVSERGYTF.